The 25 T cell receptor beta chains below all came from one sample that was sequenced in a study of CD8 T cells in Susac syndrome. Random hexamers served to reverse transcribe roughly 0.5 to 1 ug RNA. TCRdb fed the immunoSEQ multiplex PCR reads into MiXCR, producing one record per CDR3 protein. The sample lists about 130,000 distinct CDR3 sequences, roughly 95% occurring once. The sequencing sample was made of CD4+ T cells from PBMCs. These TCRs come from a human donor in good health.

This clonotype was seen a single time. V and J are TRBV5-1 and TRBJ2-3; 7 nucleotides agree with TRBD1. The CDR3 is 14 residues long. V was pared by 4 bases and J by 2 bases, with 4 bases of the junction left unmatched. Per germline, CDR1 SGHRS and CDR2 YFSETQ. The CDR3 loop reads CASSRDRLTDTQYF. The CDR3 region has the DNA TGCGCCAGCAGCCGGGACAGACTCACAGATACGCAGTATTTT.

The rearrangement joins TRBV24-1 to TRBJ1-5; D might be TRBD1 (5 bases). The ends were cut back, 3 bases at V and 8 bases at J, with 7 bases in the middle. Germline V gives CDR1 KGHDR, CDR2 SFDVKD. The length of the CDR3 is 12 residues. The CDR3 DNA follows: TGTGCCACCAGTGATGGAGGGGAGCCCCAGCATTTT. Translating gives CATSDGGEPQHF.

The genes are TRBV6-6 and TRBJ2-7, with no clear D. CDR3 length: 13 residues. CDR1 and CDR2 from the germline V gene are MNHNY and SVGAGI (reference sequence). The V end lost 6 bases, the J end lost 2 bases, and 11 bases lay between the germline ends. The CDR3 DNA reads as TGTGCCAGCAGCGGGCACGTAACCTACGAGCAGTACTTC. Its protein product is CASSGHVTYEQYF.

The chain uses TRBV3-1 and TRBJ1-4; no clear D gene. CDR3 size: 13 residues. The V and J ends lost 6 bases and 5 bases respectively, with 10 bases between them. Germline assignment: CDR1 LGHDT and CDR2 YNNKEL (reference sequence). This CDR3 is CASSPGPNEKLFF. The CDR3 DNA follows: TGTGCCAGCAGTCCCGGGCCCAATGAAAAACTGTTTTTT.

The rearrangement joins TRBV12-3 or TRBV12-4 to TRBJ1-5, with TRBD1 as a possible D gene (6 bases). The germline V and J ends were trimmed by 1 base and 5 bases, with 6 bases remaining between them. This CDR3 spans 13 amino acids. The CDR3 DNA sequence: TGTGCCAGCAGTTTAGGGGGGCATCAGCCCCAGCATTTT. Encoded protein: CASSLGGHQPQHF.

A few counts support this clonotype. The chain is built from TRBV18 and TRBJ1-1; D call uncertain. The CDR3 length is 13 residues. Per the germline V gene, CDR1 is KGHSH and CDR2 is LQKENI. V shed 3 bases and J shed 1 base, with 6 bases lying between them. CDR3 bases: TGTGCCAGCTCACCGTCGGGGAACACTGAAGCTTTCTTT. Translation gives CASSPSGNTEAFF.

This chain connects TRBV28 to TRBJ1-1; TRBD1 matches at 7 bases. V shed 6 bases and J 8 bases; nucleotides not matched to a gene: 9. The CDR3 is 13 residues long. Germline V CDR1 and CDR2: MDHEN, SYDVKM. The CDR3 sequence: CASSSGTEREAFF. The CDR3 region has the DNA TGTGCCAGCAGCTCTGGGACAGAGAGGGAAGCTTTCTTT.

The chain employs TRBV25-1 and TRBJ2-6; D tentatively fits TRBD1 or TRBD2 (6 bases each). Germline CDR1 is MGHDK and CDR2 is SYGVNS. Trimming removed 4 bases at V and 0 bases at J, with 19 bases between. This CDR3 spans 19 amino acids. In DNA, the CDR3 is TGTGCCAGCAGTGCCTCCTACGGGGGCATCCTCTCTGGGGCCAACGTCCTGACTTTC. It codes for CASSASYGGILSGANVLTF.

V usage is TRBV29-1 and J usage is TRBJ2-5, with TRBD1 as a possible D gene (5 bases). V gave up 7 bases and J gave up 0 bases, with 12 bases separating them. Germline CDR1 is SQVTM and CDR2 is ANQGSEA. There are 13 residues in the CDR3. CDR3 sequence: CSGHRLNQETQYF. Written as DNA, the CDR3 is TGCAGCGGCCACAGGCTTAACCAAGAGACCCAGTACTTC.

The chain uses TRBV20-1 and TRBJ2-7; TRBD2 matches at 11 bases. V lost 6 bases, J lost 2 bases, and 9 bases stayed unmatched. This CDR3 is built from 15 residues. Germline CDR1 and CDR2: DFQATT and SNEGSKA (reference sequence). The CDR3 coding sequence is TGCAGTGCCTTACAAATAGCGGGAGGGCCCTACGAGCAGTACTTC. Its protein product is CSALQIAGGPYEQYF.

The rearrangement joins TRBV6-2 or TRBV6-3 to TRBJ2-5; no definite D call. Trimming removed 4 bases at V and 2 bases at J, with 11 bases between. The CDR3 length is 14 residues. CDR1 and CDR2 from the germline V gene are MNHEY and SVGEGT. The CDR3 DNA reads TGTGCCAGCAGTTTAGTATCCAGTCAAGAGACCCAGTACTTC. Translating gives CASSLVSSQETQYF.

This chain links TRBV5-1 with TRBJ2-1, with 9 bases fitting TRBD2. CDR1 is SGHRS, CDR2 YFSETQ, per germline. Unmatched junction bases numbered 7, after V lost 4 bases and J lost 5 bases. This CDR3 spans 15 amino acids. For the CDR3, the DNA is TGCGCCAGCAGCCTTAGCGGGAGTACCCACAATGAGCAGTTCTTC. Translating it yields CASSLSGSTHNEQFF.

The CDR3 DNA is TGTGCCAGCAGTTCGACACCGGCGCAAGGCTACACCTTC. Its translation is CASSSTPAQGYTF. The V and J genes are TRBV28 and TRBJ1-2; D is undetermined. Germline-derived CDR1 and CDR2 are MDHEN and SYDVKM. The CDR3 length is 13 residues. V was shortened by 4 bases and J by 8 bases, with 14 bases between the two germline ends.

V usage is TRBV7-2 and J usage is TRBJ2-5; a possible D gene is TRBD2 (6 bases). The V gene's germline CDR1 is SGHTA and CDR2 FQGNSA. There are 15 residues in the CDR3. Between the trimmed V and J ends, which lost 0 bases and 4 bases, there was a span of 12 bases. The CDR3 nucleotides are TGTGCCAGCAGCTTAGCCGGGGGAGAGGGAGAGACCCAGTACTTC. Translation: CASSLAGGEGETQYF.

The V gene is TRBV5-1, the J gene TRBJ2-1, with 12 bases identical to TRBD1. The CDR3 consists of 15 residues. Germline values: CDR1 SGHRS, CDR2 YFSETQ. V was pared by 2 bases and J by 9 bases, with 6 bases of the junction left unmatched. The DNA of the CDR3 is TGCGCCAGCAGCTTCGGGACAGGGGGCATTAGTGAGCAGTTCTTC. This sequence encodes CASSFGTGGISEQFF.

The rearrangement uses TRBV11-1 and TRBJ1-1; D remains unclear. This CDR3 is built from 14 residues. Germline values: CDR1 SGHAT, CDR2 FQDESV (reference sequence). V was trimmed by 5 bases and J by 3 bases, leaving 13 bases between them. Written as DNA, the CDR3 is TGTGCCAGCAGCCCGTCAAGGATACACACTGAAGCTTTCTTT. As protein: CASSPSRIHTEAFF.

This chain connects TRBV12-3 or TRBV12-4 to TRBJ2-3; no definite D call. V dropped 3 bases and J dropped 0 bases, with 7 bases sitting between them. The CDR3 extends over 14 amino acids. CDR3 DNA: TGTGCCAGCAGTTTGATTACTAGCACAGATACGCAGTATTTT. Residues: CASSLITSTDTQYF.

J is TRBJ2-5 and V is TRBV27; 8 bases align to TRBD1. The CDR3 length is 13 residues. V lost 7 bases and J lost 4; bases outside the gene matches: 5. CDR1 and CDR2 (germline): MNHEY, SMNVEV (reference sequence). The CDR3 coding sequence is TGTGCCAGCACCCCAGGGGGCGGAGAGACCCAGTACTTC. Translation gives CASTPGGGETQYF.

The rearrangement joins TRBV7-9 to TRBJ2-7; D is uncertain. The germline CDR1 and CDR2 sequences are SEHNR and FQNEAQ (reference sequence). This CDR3 has 12 amino acids. Trimming removed 5 bases from V and 4 bases from J, with 9 bases in between. This chain's CDR3 is CASSITRYEQYF. The CDR3, as DNA: TGTGCCAGCAGCATTACACGTTACGAGCAGTACTTC. Full variable domain (missing parts from reference TRBV7-9 and TRBJ2-7): DTGVSQNPRHKITKRGQNVTFRCDPISEHNRLYWYRQTLGQGPEFLTYFQNEAQLEKSRLLSDRFSAERPKGSFSTLEIQRTEQGDSAMYLCASSITRYEQYFGPGTRLTVT.

The chain recombines TRBV7-9 with TRBJ2-2; perhaps TRBD2 as D (6 bases). The CDR3 length is 12 residues. Germline lookup yields CDR1 SEHNR and CDR2 FQNEAQ (reference sequence). Deletions cut 3 bases from V and 7 bases from J, with 6 bases between. In nucleotides, the CDR3 is TGTGCCAGCAGCTTGGAGGGCGGGGAGCTGTTTTTT. As protein: CASSLEGGELFF.

The V call is TRBV9, the J call TRBJ2-1, with TRBD2 as a possible D gene (6 bases). Germline CDR1 is SGDLS and CDR2 is YYNGEE. CDR3 size: 12 residues. V shed 0 bases and J shed 13 bases, with 11 bases lying between them. CDR3 region: CASSVEGRRQFF. For the CDR3, the DNA is TGTGCCAGCAGCGTAGAAGGGAGGCGACAGTTCTTC.

The chain uses TRBV20-1 and TRBJ1-5, with D possibly TRBD1 on 5 matching bases. The CDR3 has 14 amino acids. Trimming removed 5 bases at V and 0 bases at J, with 11 bases between. Germline values: CDR1 DFQATT, CDR2 SNEGSKA (reference sequence). The CDR3 is CSAAGLYSNQPQHF. The CDR3 nucleotides read TGCAGTGCTGCAGGGCTGTATAGCAATCAGCCCCAGCATTTT.

The chain recombines TRBV3-1 with TRBJ2-7, with 7 bases aligning to TRBD2. With 2 bases clipped from V and 0 bases from J, the junction kept 4 bases outside the gene matches. The length of the CDR3 is 15 residues. The germline V gene has CDR1 LGHDT and CDR2 YNNKEL (reference sequence). The CDR3 sequence is CASSQPSGSSYEQYF. DNA of the CDR3: TGTGCCAGCAGCCAACCTAGCGGCAGCTCCTACGAGCAGTACTTC.

The genes are TRBV27 and TRBJ2-1; D may be TRBD1 or TRBD2 (5 bases each). The V and J ends lost 0 bases and 5 bases respectively, with 11 bases between them. The CDR3 is made up of 15 amino acids. Germline loops: CDR1 MNHEY, CDR2 SMNVEV (reference sequence). CDR3 sequence (DNA): TGTGCCAGCAGTTTATCCAGCGAGGGGCACAATGAGCAGTTCTTC. Protein product: CASSLSSEGHNEQFF.

The chain carries TRBV7-2 and TRBJ2-6; D may be TRBD1 (5 bases). The CDR3 spans 15 residues. From germline, CDR1 is SGHTA and CDR2 FQGNSA. The V gene lost 7 bases and the J gene lost 1 base, with 11 bases spanning the gap. CDR3 in amino acids: CASNTQASGANVLTF. In DNA form, the CDR3 reads TGTGCCAGCAACACACAGGCATCTGGGGCCAACGTCCTGACTTTC.